The clone carrying this TCR beta chain appeared a few times. Antigen unknown. This entry belongs to a study of T-cell memory formation after mild COVID-19. The study's findings and limits: Mainly CM and EM harbored the contracting CD4+ clones; mainly EMRA harbored the CD8+ ones.

CDR1 and CDR2 (germline): DFQATT, SNEGSKA (reference sequence). The germline V and J ends were trimmed by 6 bases and 2 bases, with 2 bases remaining between them. The CDR3 is made up of 10 amino acids. TCRdb processed the 5' RACE reads anew with MiXCR; each CDR3 protein has one entry. Among roughly 120,000 distinct CDR3 sequences, about 15% were seen once, and the ten largest hold more than 11%. The genes are TRBV20-1 and TRBJ2-1; D ambiguous. Sequencing was carried out using PBMCs or a T cell subset sorted from them (not recorded which). The receptor was derived from an adult woman who had mild COVID-19 (a few samples of this study predate the infection). Cell type and time point are not known. CDR3 in DNA: TGCAGTGCCACCTACAATGAGCAGTTCTTC. Amino acid sequence: CSATYNEQFF.